A selection of T cell receptor beta chains follows, all from one sample in a study of T cell responses to AZD1222 COVID-19 vaccine. Libraries were prepared by immunoSEQ multiplex PCR; TCRdb keeps only in-frame clonotypes and omits some of them. Among under 150,000 clones, more than 85% were seen once, and the ten largest hold around 3.2%. The sequencing used peripheral blood, collected on day 0 of AZD1222 vaccination. The receptor set was obtained from an adult in good health. Each CDR3 is given with its conserved first and last residue. Each record gives: CDR3 protein, CDR3 DNA, D gene, V gene, clone size, J gene. A D gene is named only where the DNA matches it firmly. Some rows have no size entry. The others give once, few or many, or a class for an expanded clone.

CDR3: CASSQGAGVYNEQFF
DNA: TGTGCCAGCAGCCAAGGAGCGGGAGTCTACAATGAGCAGTTCTTC
D: TRBD2
V: TRBV3-1/TRBV3-2
size: NA
J: TRBJ2-1

CDR3: CASSNQGGTEAFF
DNA: TGTGCCAGCTCAAACCAAGGGGGCACTGAAGCTTTCTTT
D: NA
V: TRBV18
size: once
J: TRBJ1-1

CDR3: CASSLMGLLNEQYF
DNA: TGTGCCAGCAGTTTAATGGGCCTCCTGAACGAGCAGTACTTC
D: NA
V: TRBV28
size: NA
J: TRBJ2-7

CDR3: CASSTDSTTGYTF
DNA: TGTGCCAGCAGCACGGACAGTACCACTGGCTACACCTTC
D: NA
V: TRBV3-1/TRBV3-2
size: NA
J: TRBJ1-2

CDR3: CASSPNYNQPQHF
DNA: TGTGCCAGTAGTCCCAACTACAATCAGCCCCAGCATTTT
D: NA
V: TRBV19
size: NA
J: TRBJ1-5

CDR3: CATSVPVGGHSPLHF
DNA: TGTGCCACCAGCGTACCTGTAGGAGGACATTCACCCCTCCACTTT
D: NA
V: TRBV15
size: few
J: TRBJ1-6

CDR3: CASSEAGTGSGNTIYF
DNA: TGTGCCAGCAGTGAAGCCGGGACAGGCTCTGGAAACACCATATATTTT
D: TRBD1
V: TRBV6-1
size: NA
J: TRBJ1-3

CDR3: CSADDTGTGELFF
DNA: TGCAGCGCAGACGATACAGGGACCGGGGAGCTGTTTTTT
D: NA
V: TRBV29-1
size: NA
J: TRBJ2-2

CDR3: CASSPGGGLSHYEQYF
DNA: TGTGCCAGCAGCCCCGGTGGGGGACTTTCTCACTACGAGCAGTACTTC
D: NA
V: TRBV25-1
size: few
J: TRBJ2-7

CDR3: CASSQCRALNIQYF
DNA: TGTGCCAGCAGCCAATGCAGGGCCCTAAACATTCAGTACTTC
D: NA
V: TRBV3-1/TRBV3-2
size: NA
J: TRBJ2-4

CDR3: CASSHGQGARGYTF
DNA: TGTGCCAGCAGTCACGGACAGGGGGCGAGGGGCTACACCTTC
D: TRBD1
V: TRBV27
size: NA
J: TRBJ1-2

CDR3: CSASVVAGAQETQYF
DNA: TGCAGTGCTAGTGTGGTAGCGGGGGCACAAGAGACCCAGTACTTC
D: TRBD2
V: TRBV20-1
size: NA
J: TRBJ2-5

CDR3: CASSVGTGGAFF
DNA: TGTGCCAGCAGCGTAGGGACAGGGGGCGCTTTCTTT
D: TRBD1
V: TRBV3-1/TRBV3-2
size: NA
J: TRBJ1-1

CDR3: CASSDPQFYEQYF
DNA: TGTGCCAGCAGTGACCCCCAGTTCTACGAGCAGTACTTC
D: NA
V: TRBV6-1
size: NA
J: TRBJ2-7

CDR3: CASSRRDISTDTQYF
DNA: TGTGCCAGCAGTCGGAGGGACATCAGCACAGATACGCAGTATTTT
D: NA
V: TRBV28
size: NA
J: TRBJ2-3